Sequencing of this T cell receptor (beta chain) was carried out in a study of technical replicates of blood from a handful of donors. The method was immunoSEQ multiplex PCR; TCRdb's version includes in-frame clones alone and lacks a portion of them. The sample includes about 84,000 clones, 93% of them seen just once. The clonotype originates from a human donor in good health. Sequencing used T cells isolated from PBMCs.

The CDR3 protein is CASSLGQGKEQFF. The DNA for the CDR3 is TGTGCCAGCAGCTTAGGACAGGGCAAGGAGCAGTTCTTC. V gene TRBV7-9 combines with J gene TRBJ2-1, with 7 bases identical to TRBD1. The CDR3 consists of 13 residues. Looked up from germline, CDR1 is SEHNR and CDR2 is FQNEAQ (reference sequence). Germline trimming cut 1 base from V and 10 bases from J; bases unmatched to any gene: 4.